Sequencing of this T cell receptor (beta chain) was carried out in a study of T cell responses to AZD1222 COVID-19 vaccine. Here immunoSEQ multiplex PCR was the method, and the copy in TCRdb shows in-frame clones only, minus some. The sample has approximately 190,000 clones; around 93% are singletons. The input for sequencing was peripheral blood, taken 28 days after the second AZD1222 dose. This sequence was found in an adult who received the AZD1222 COVID-19 vaccine.

Here the CDR3 DNA reads TGTGCCAGCAGCTTAGGGGGGGAAATGTTGAAACTGTTTTTT. This gives the protein CASSLGGEMLKLFF. The V call is TRBV7-9, the J call TRBJ1-4, with a weak D call TRBD1 (5 bases). CDR3 length equals 14 residues. Germline CDR1 SEHNR, CDR2 FQNEAQ (reference sequence). Trimming pared 1 base from V and 11 bases from J, leaving 14 bases between.